The present T cell receptor beta chain was sequenced within a study of CD8 T cells in Susac syndrome. Controls matched for age and sex were healthy donors. RNA totalling roughly 0.45 to 1 ug underwent reverse transcription with random hexamers. With immunoSEQ multiplex PCR, TCR beta CDR3 was amplified across 54 Vbeta and 13 Jbeta. TCRdb recomputed calls from the immunoSEQ multiplex PCR reads with MiXCR, one row per CDR3 protein. The sample has some 99,000 distinct CDR3 sequences; 96% are singletons. Germline loops: CDR1 MDHEN, CDR2 SYDVKM. Trimming shortened V by 7 bases and J by 5 bases, and 8 bases separated the two germline ends. The CDR3 sequence is 11 residues long.

The rearrangement joins TRBV28 to TRBJ2-5; D gene unclear. The TCR was taken from a human donor in good health. Material: CD4+ T cells from PBMCs. The CDR3 region is CASIGGETQYF. CDR3 nucleotides: TGTGCCAGCATCGGTGGGGAGACCCAGTACTTC.